This entry lists 24 T cell receptor beta chains sequenced from one sample in a study of T cell responses to AZD1222 COVID-19 vaccine. Assay used: immunoSEQ multiplex PCR; TCRdb lists only in-frame clones, some missing. In the table there are around 99,000 clones, 90% to 95% of which are singletons. Sequences were derived from peripheral blood, sampled 28 days after the second AZD1222 dose. The receptors here all came from an adult who received the AZD1222 COVID-19 vaccine.

The chain employs TRBV28 and TRBJ1-1; D gene uncertain. The CDR3 is made up of 13 amino acids. V gave up 1 base and J gave up 5 bases, with 8 bases separating them. Germline V CDR1 and CDR2: MDHEN, SYDVKM. This CDR3 reads CASSLYGGTEAFF. The DNA for the CDR3 is TGTGCCAGCAGTTTATACGGTGGGACTGAAGCTTTCTTT. Drawing the rest from reference TRBV28 and TRBJ1-1, the complete variable domain is DVKVTQSSRYLVKRTGEKVFLECVQDMDHENMFWYRQDPGLGLRLIYFSYDVKMKEKGDIPEGYSVSREKKERFSLILESASTNQTSMYLCASSLYGGTEAFFGQGTRLTVV.

V and J are TRBV18 and TRBJ1-1; 10 nucleotides match TRBD1. CDR1 is KGHSH and CDR2 is LQKENI in the germline V gene. This CDR3 contains 13 residues. Losses at the gene ends were 4 bases for V and 7 bases for J; bases not matched to a gene: 3. The CDR3 bases are TGTGCCAGCTCACGACAGGGGGCGGATGAAGCTTTCTTT. Translated: CASSRQGADEAFF.

The gene calls are TRBV30 and TRBJ1-4, with TRBD1 matching 7 bases. Losses at the gene ends were 6 bases for V and 4 bases for J; bases not matched to a gene: 8. The CDR3 consists of 14 residues. CDR1 is GTSNPN and CDR2 is SVGIG in the germline V gene (reference sequence). The CDR3 DNA reads TGTGCCTGCCTTGGACAGGAAGTTAATGAAAAACTGTTTTTT. It specifies CACLGQEVNEKLFF.

CDR3 sequence reads: CASSGGGSGNTIYF. The CDR3 DNA reads as TGTGCCAGCAGCGGCGGGGGCTCTGGAAACACCATATATTTT. This sequence joins TRBV11-2 and TRBJ1-3, with D perhaps TRBD1 (5 bases). The V gene lost 5 bases and the J gene lost 0 bases, with 8 bases spanning the gap. Germline V lookup: CDR1 SGHAT, CDR2 FQNNGV. The CDR3 runs 14 residues.

This clone is a singleton in its sample. V gene TRBV19 combines with J gene TRBJ1-5; the D is unclear. CDR1 and CDR2 from the germline V gene are LNHDA and SQIVND (reference sequence). The CDR3 sequence is 15 residues long. V was shortened by 9 bases and J by 0 bases, with 15 bases between the two germline ends. The chain's CDR3 is CASRPGQISNQPQHF. The CDR3 DNA reads as TGTGCCAGCCGGCCGGGCCAGATTAGCAATCAGCCCCAGCATTTT. Supplemented by reference TRBV19 and TRBJ1-5, the full variable domain reads DGGITQSPKYLFRKEGQNVTLSCEQNLNHDAMYWYRQDPGQGLRLIYYSQIVNDFQKGDIAEGYSVSREKKESFPLTVTSAQKNPTAFYLCASRPGQISNQPQHFGDGTRLSIL.

V is TRBV7-6 and J is TRBJ1-1, with 8 bases matching TRBD1. The CDR3 is 16 amino acids. With 4 bases clipped from V and 4 bases from J, the junction kept 11 bases outside the gene matches. Germline V gives CDR1 SGHVS, CDR2 FNYEAQ. The CDR3 DNA reads TGTGCCAGCAGCTCCGGACAGGGAAGAGTGGGCACTGAAGCTTTCTTT. Protein sequence: CASSSGQGRVGTEAFF. Drawing the rest from reference TRBV7-6 and TRBJ1-1, the complete variable domain is GAGVSQSPRYKVTKRGQDVALRCDPISGHVSLYWYRQALGQGPEFLTYFNYEAQQDKSGLPNDRFSAERPEGSISTLTIQRTEQRDSAMYRCASSSGQGRVGTEAFFGQGTRLTVV.

This chain connects TRBV4-2 to TRBJ2-2, with 8 nucleotides matching TRBD2. The CDR3 loop spans 18 amino acids. V gave up 0 bases and J gave up 4 bases; unmatched junction bases: 10. CDR1 and CDR2 (germline): LGHNA, YNFKEQ. The CDR3 reads CASSQEAGGGHLTGELFF. In DNA, the CDR3 is TGTGCCAGCAGCCAAGAGGCAGGCGGGGGGCACCTCACCGGGGAGCTGTTTTTT.

The rearrangement uses TRBV2 and TRBJ1-1, with D perhaps matching TRBD1 (5 bases). V gave up 4 bases and J gave up 10 bases, with 13 bases separating them. The CDR3 spans 12 residues. The germline V gene encodes CDR1 SNHLY and CDR2 FYNNEI. This CDR3 is CASSGSRGGAFF. The CDR3 coding sequence is TGTGCCAGCAGTGGGTCTCGGGGGGGAGCTTTCTTT. The complete variable domain, with remaining parts taken from reference TRBV2 and TRBJ1-1, reads EPEVTQTPSHQVTQMGQEVILRCVPISNHLYFYWYRQILGQKVEFLVSFYNNEISEKSEIFDDQFSVERPDGSNFTLKIRSTKLEDSAMYFCASSGSRGGAFFGQGTRLTVV.

The chain has TRBV28 and TRBJ1-5, with a possible D match to TRBD1 (6 bases). This CDR3 comprises 17 residues. Germline V gene sequence: CDR1 MDHEN, CDR2 SYDVKM. V was cut by 2 bases and J by 0 bases, with 14 bases left in between. The DNA of the CDR3 is TGTGCCAGCAGTTTACCTGGGACATATTATAGCAATCAGCCCCAGCATTTT. It specifies CASSLPGTYYSNQPQHF.

The V call is TRBV28, the J call TRBJ2-7, with no clear D. CDR3 size: 15 residues. CDR1 and CDR2 from the germline V gene are MDHEN and SYDVKM. V was shortened by 0 bases and J by 2 bases, with 11 bases between the two germline ends. DNA of the CDR3: TGTGCCAGCAGTTTATGGAACTTCCCACCCTACGAGCAGTACTTC. It yields the protein CASSLWNFPPYEQYF.

This chain links TRBV20-1 with TRBJ1-4, with D possibly TRBD1 on 6 matching bases. Trimming left V 3 bases short and J 7 bases short, with 15 bases between. The CDR3 runs to 14 residues. Germline assignment: CDR1 DFQATT and CDR2 SNEGSKA (reference sequence). The CDR3: CSASIPGGSEKLFF. In DNA, the CDR3 is TGCAGTGCTAGTATACCCGGGGGCAGTGAAAAACTGTTTTTT.

J is TRBJ1-1 and V is TRBV2, with a tentative D call TRBD1 (5 bases). From germline, CDR1 is SNHLY and CDR2 FYNNEI. This CDR3 comprises 15 residues. The V gene lost 6 bases and the J gene lost 1 base, with 15 bases spanning the gap. This CDR3 reads CASRYWGGGNTEAFF. CDR3 in DNA: TGTGCCAGCAGATACTGGGGGGGTGGGAACACTGAAGCTTTCTTT.

This chain connects TRBV5-6 to TRBJ1-4; the match to TRBD1 covers 7 bases. Unmatched junction bases numbered 7, after V lost 0 bases and J lost 5 bases. This CDR3 spans 16 amino acids. Germline V gene sequence: CDR1 SGHDT, CDR2 YYEEEE. For the CDR3, the DNA is TGTGCCAGCAGCTTGGGACCTACGACAGGGAATGAAAAACTGTTTTTT. Translation: CASSLGPTTGNEKLFF.

The V call is TRBV30, the J call TRBJ1-5; weak D call: TRBD1 (6 bases). Per the germline V gene, CDR1 is GTSNPN and CDR2 is SVGIG (reference sequence). The CDR3 totals 12 residues. Trimming shortened V by 4 bases and J by 4 bases, and 8 bases separated the two germline ends. CDR3 in DNA: TGTGCCTGGAAGACAGGTAATCAGCCCCAGCATTTT. This gives the protein CAWKTGNQPQHF.

The rearrangement joins TRBV12-3 or TRBV12-4 to TRBJ2-1, with 10 bases fitting TRBD2. The CDR3 has 12 amino acids. V shed 7 bases and J 9 bases; nucleotides not matched to a gene: 3. The CDR3 coding sequence is TGTGCCAGCACCTCTAGCGGGAGTGAGCAGTTCTTC. It codes for CASTSSGSEQFF.

J is TRBJ2-7 and V is TRBV11-2; possibly TRBD2 for D (7 bases). V gave up 2 bases and J gave up 2 bases, with 10 bases separating them. The CDR3 extends over 14 amino acids. Germline assignment: CDR1 SGHAT and CDR2 FQNNGV. CDR3 in DNA: TGTGCCAGCAGCTTAAGGGGGGGCACCTACGAGCAGTACTTC. Protein sequence: CASSLRGGTYEQYF. The complete variable domain, with remaining parts taken from reference TRBV11-2 and TRBJ2-7, reads EAGVAQSPRYKIIEKRQSVAFWCNPISGHATLYWYQQILGQGPKLLIQFQNNGVVDDSQLPKDRFSAERLKGVDSTLKIQPAKLEDSAVYLCASSLRGGTYEQYFGPGTRLTVT.

The genes are TRBV20-1 and TRBJ2-1; no clear D gene. Germline lookup yields CDR1 DFQATT and CDR2 SNEGSKA (reference sequence). CDR3 size: 14 residues. V gave up 3 bases and J gave up 2 bases, with 11 bases separating them. CDR3 sequence reads: CSASGSLAYNEQFF. In DNA form, the CDR3 reads TGCAGTGCTAGTGGTTCGCTCGCCTACAATGAGCAGTTCTTC.

This chain connects TRBV11-3 to TRBJ2-2; the D gene is possibly TRBD2 (5 bases). This CDR3 region has 20 residues. The germline CDR1 and CDR2 sequences are SGHNT and YENEEA. Trimming removed 1 base at V and 4 bases at J, with 25 bases between. This CDR3 reads CASSLGIGKERTGTTGELFF. The CDR3 DNA is TGTGCCAGCAGCTTAGGGATAGGGAAGGAACGAACGGGAACCACCGGGGAGCTGTTTTTT.

This clone showed up just once. The chain combines TRBV27 with TRBJ1-6; a weak D match, TRBD1 (6 bases). Trimming cost V 5 bases and J 0 bases, with 11 bases left between them. CDR3 length: 16 residues. In germline, CDR1 is MNHEY, CDR2 SMNVEV (reference sequence). The CDR3 nucleotides are TGTGCCAGCAGTACAGGGTTTGCCTCCTATAATTCACCCCTCCACTTT. Translating it yields CASSTGFASYNSPLHF.

The chain carries TRBV9 and TRBJ2-1; D is unclear. Germline lookup yields CDR1 SGDLS and CDR2 YYNGEE. The CDR3 loop spans 15 amino acids. V lost 3 bases and J lost 0, with 10 bases in between. CDR3: CASSALSSSYNEQFF. The CDR3 DNA reads as TGTGCCAGCAGCGCCCTTAGTAGCTCCTACAATGAGCAGTTCTTC.

This clone occurred a few times. This sequence joins TRBV2 and TRBJ1-6; D is unclear. CDR3 length: 11 amino acids. The V gene's germline CDR1 is SNHLY and CDR2 FYNNEI. Trimming shortened V by 6 bases and J by 10 bases, and 7 bases separated the two germline ends. CDR3 residues: CASSLHSPLHF. The CDR3 region has the DNA TGTGCCAGCAGCCTGCACTCACCCCTCCACTTT.

The chain carries TRBV6-2 or TRBV6-3 and TRBJ1-1, with D tentatively TRBD1 (5 bases). Germline V CDR1 and CDR2: MNHEY, SVGEGT. V lost 4 bases to trimming and J lost 10 bases, with 16 bases between them. This CDR3 has 13 residues. In DNA form, the CDR3 reads TGTGCCAGCAGTTTGACGGGGGTTCACGTAGCTTTCTTT. Amino acids: CASSLTGVHVAFF.

The rearrangement uses TRBV5-1 and TRBJ1-2; a weak D match, TRBD1 (5 bases). V lost 7 bases and J 6 bases, leaving 19 bases between the germline ends. The CDR3 runs 14 residues. Germline-derived CDR1 and CDR2 are SGHRS and YFSETQ. The CDR3 sequence is CASDPPGRKDGYTF. The CDR3 nucleotides are TGCGCCAGCGACCCCCCAGGGCGAAAGGATGGCTACACCTTC.

CDR3 coding DNA: TGTGCCAGCAGCCTGGGGACAGGAACCTTGAACACTGAAGCTTTCTTT. As protein: CASSLGTGTLNTEAFF. The gene calls are TRBV7-9 and TRBJ1-1, with 8 bases aligning to TRBD1. Trimming took 5 bases from V and 0 from J; bases not matched to a gene: 8. This CDR3 has 16 residues. Germline-derived CDR1 and CDR2 are SEHNR and FQNEAQ (reference sequence).